A single sample is the source of the 27 T cell receptor beta chains below, sequenced in a study of blood T cell repertoires in COVID-19. Some clones are missing from TCRdb's copy, which holds only in-frame ones; the method was immunoSEQ multiplex PCR. Of under 200,000 clones listed, approximately 90% are singletons. The sample was peripheral blood. These receptors all come from a man between 35 and 55 years old with active or convalescent COVID-19.

The J gene is TRBJ1-3, the V gene TRBV29-1; the D gene is possibly TRBD1 (5 bases). The V and J ends lost 2 bases and 2 bases respectively, with 7 bases between them. The length of the CDR3 is 13 residues. Germline V gene sequence: CDR1 SQVTM, CDR2 ANQGSEA. CDR3 nucleotide sequence: TGCAGCGTTGAACCAGGGACTGGAAACACCATATATTTT. Amino acid sequence: CSVEPGTGNTIYF.

This clone has more than one count but fewer than ten. The chain is built from TRBV19 and TRBJ1-5; TRBD1 is a possible D gene (6 bases). Trimming took 0 bases from V and 4 from J, leaving 10 bases between them. Germline CDR1 LNHDA, CDR2 SQIVND (reference sequence). CDR3 length: 15 residues. For the CDR3, the DNA is TGTGCCAGTAGTATAGATCGGGACAAAAATCAGCCCCAGCATTTT. Its protein is CASSIDRDKNQPQHF.

The gene calls are TRBV29-1 and TRBJ1-2, with D possibly matching TRBD1 (5 bases). The germline V and J ends were trimmed by 4 bases and 7 bases, with 13 bases remaining between them. The CDR3 spans 12 residues. Germline V gene sequence: CDR1 SQVTM, CDR2 ANQGSEA. This chain's CDR3 is CSVAGGGGGYTF. The CDR3 DNA sequence: TGCAGCGTTGCTGGCGGGGGAGGTGGCTACACCTTC.

The J gene is TRBJ2-7, the V gene TRBV19; D remains unclear. Trimming removed 3 bases at V and 0 bases at J, with 9 bases between. Germline V CDR1 and CDR2: LNHDA, SQIVND (reference sequence). The CDR3 covers 14 residues. CDR3 amino acids: CASSIGQSSYEQYF. The CDR3 DNA follows: TGTGCCAGTAGTATTGGGCAGAGCTCCTACGAGCAGTACTTC.

The J gene is TRBJ2-3, the V gene TRBV29-1, with 14 bases matching TRBD2. CDR1 and CDR2 (germline): SQVTM, ANQGSEA. V trimming: 0 bases; J trimming: 6 bases; junction bases outside the gene matches: 5. The CDR3 is made up of 16 amino acids. The CDR3 DNA reads as TGCAGCGTTGAAGATGCGGGACTAGCGGGAGCGGATACGCAGTATTTT. It specifies CSVEDAGLAGADTQYF.

This chain's CDR3 is CASSFGSGGGNEQFF. CDR3 DNA: TGTGCCAGCAGTTTTGGATCGGGGGGTGGGAATGAGCAGTTCTTC. V gene TRBV27 combines with J gene TRBJ2-1; 7 bases line up with TRBD2. Germline V gives CDR1 MNHEY, CDR2 SMNVEV (reference sequence). V lost 3 bases, J lost 7 bases, and 9 bases stayed unmatched. The CDR3 covers 15 residues.

The sample holds a few counts of this clone. V usage is TRBV2 and J usage is TRBJ1-5, with 8 bases that match TRBD1. Trimming at V came to 5 bases and at J to 5 bases, leaving 5 bases not matched to a gene. Germline assignment: CDR1 SNHLY and CDR2 FYNNEI. This CDR3 contains 14 residues. The CDR3 loop is CASSQDRGHQPQHF. In DNA, the CDR3 is TGTGCCAGCAGTCAAGACAGGGGACATCAGCCCCAGCATTTT.

V and J are TRBV30 and TRBJ2-1, with D perhaps matching TRBD2 (6 bases). Per germline, CDR1 GTSNPN and CDR2 SVGIG (reference sequence). There are 13 residues in the CDR3. V was pared by 2 bases and J by 16 bases, with 21 bases between. The CDR3 sequence is CAWSPQEGSVQFF. DNA for the CDR3: TGTGCCTGGAGTCCACAGGAGGGCAGTGTGCAATTCTTC.

The V call is TRBV2, the J call TRBJ2-5; 9 bases line up with TRBD1. Looked up from germline, CDR1 is SNHLY and CDR2 is FYNNEI. The V segment lost 5 bases and the J segment 2 bases; nucleotides outside the gene matches: 9. The CDR3 length is 16 residues. This CDR3 is CASSSGQGRVQETQYF. Written as DNA, the CDR3 is TGTGCCAGCAGTTCTGGACAGGGGAGGGTTCAAGAGACCCAGTACTTC.

The V call is TRBV19, the J call TRBJ2-7; 9 positions agree with TRBD1. Losses at the gene ends were 4 bases for V and 6 bases for J; bases not matched to a gene: 13. Germline V gene sequence: CDR1 LNHDA, CDR2 SQIVND (reference sequence). The length of the CDR3 is 16 residues. The CDR3 reads CASSTSPRTGVGEQYF. The CDR3 nucleotides read TGTGCCAGTAGTACTAGCCCGAGGACAGGGGTCGGCGAGCAGTACTTC.

The gene calls are TRBV7-8 and TRBJ1-2; perhaps TRBD1 as D (5 bases). The V end was cut by 0 bases, the J end by 7 bases, with 9 bases between. The germline gives CDR1 SGHVS, CDR2 FQNEAQ. The CDR3 is made up of 13 amino acids. DNA of the CDR3: TGTGCCAGCAGCTTAGCGGGGACTCCTGGCTACACCTTC. Translation gives CASSLAGTPGYTF.

This clone was observed once. This chain connects TRBV7-2 to TRBJ1-1; D ambiguous. The CDR3 has 14 amino acids. V was cut by 2 bases and J by 0 bases, with 7 bases left in between. CDR1 is SGHTA and CDR2 is FQGNSA in the germline V gene. The CDR3 sequence: CASSLTGMNTEAFF. The CDR3 region has the DNA TGTGCCAGCAGCTTAACGGGAATGAACACTGAAGCTTTCTTT.

The chain combines TRBV5-4 with TRBJ1-4; TRBD1 matches at 7 bases. Trimming cost V 3 bases and J 5 bases; bases outside gene matches: 4. This CDR3 contains 14 residues. Germline values: CDR1 SGHNT, CDR2 YYREEE (reference sequence). The CDR3 bases are TGTGCCAGCAGCTGGGGGACAGCCAATGAAAAACTGTTTTTT. Its translation: CASSWGTANEKLFF.

The chain has TRBV7-2 and TRBJ2-3; the D gene is possibly TRBD1 (5 bases). Germline lookup yields CDR1 SGHTA and CDR2 FQGNSA. The CDR3 covers 16 residues. The ends were cut back, 1 base at V and 0 bases at J, with 11 bases in the middle. Here the CDR3 DNA reads TGTGCCAGCAGCTTAGGTACAGGAAGAAGCACAGATACGCAGTATTTT. It yields the protein CASSLGTGRSTDTQYF. Looking up the rest from reference TRBV7-2 and TRBJ2-3 gives the full variable domain: GAGVSQSPSNKVTEKGKDVELRCDPISGHTALYWYRQSLGQGLEFLIYFQGNSAPDKSGLPSDRFSAERTGGSVSTLTIQRTQQEDSAVYLCASSLGTGRSTDTQYFGPGTRLTVL.

This clone was seen only once. J is TRBJ1-2 and V is TRBV14; unclear D gene. The CDR3 is 16 amino acids. V was cut by 0 bases and J by 7 bases, with 18 bases left in between. Germline lookup yields CDR1 SGHDN and CDR2 FVKESK. The CDR3 region is CASSQDSILDPSGYTF. DNA for the CDR3: TGTGCCAGCAGCCAAGATAGCATTCTGGATCCTTCTGGCTACACCTTC.

The chain joins TRBV11-2 to TRBJ2-1; 12 nucleotides line up with TRBD2. Germline V gene lookup returns CDR1 SGHAT and CDR2 FQNNGV. CDR3 length: 16 amino acids. Trimming took 5 bases from V and 6 from J; bases not matched to a gene: 8. CDR3 nucleotides: TGTGCCAGCAGCGCCACGGGACTAGCGGGTCCCAATGAGCAGTTCTTC. It codes for CASSATGLAGPNEQFF.

The chain has TRBV2 and TRBJ1-5; tentatively, D is TRBD1 (5 bases). Germline CDR1 is SNHLY and CDR2 is FYNNEI. The CDR3 runs to 14 residues. V was pared by 9 bases and J by 5 bases, with 17 bases between. The CDR3 bases are TGTGCCAGTGATGGGGCAGAAACCTATCAGCCCCAGCATTTT. Protein: CASDGAETYQPQHF.

This clone occurred once. This sequence joins TRBV27 and TRBJ1-2; a weak D match, TRBD1 (5 bases). From germline, CDR1 is MNHEY and CDR2 SMNVEV (reference sequence). The CDR3 is made up of 13 amino acids. Trimming shortened V by 3 bases and J by 3 bases, and 8 bases separated the two germline ends. CDR3 bases: TGTGCCAGCAGTTTGGGGCTGGACTATGGCTACACCTTC. This encodes CASSLGLDYGYTF.

The rearrangement links TRBV6-5 to TRBJ1-2; TRBD1 might be the D (6 bases). V was trimmed by 5 bases and J by 2 bases, leaving 12 bases between them. Germline-derived CDR1 and CDR2 are MNHEY and SVGAGI. The CDR3 has 14 residues. The CDR3 DNA is TGTGCCAGCAGTCCTAGGACAGTAAACTATGGCTACACCTTC. It yields the protein CASSPRTVNYGYTF.

This chain's CDR3 is CASRPSGGNRAFF. Here the CDR3 DNA reads TGTGCCAGTAGGCCGTCGGGGGGGAATAGAGCTTTCTTT. V is TRBV7-2 and J is TRBJ1-1; possible D gene TRBD1, 5 bases. V shed 9 bases and J shed 10 bases, with 21 bases lying between them. Germline V gene sequence: CDR1 SGHTA, CDR2 FQGNSA. This CDR3 contains 13 residues.

The rearrangement uses TRBV6-1 and TRBJ1-6; the D is unclear. The CDR3 contains 15 residues. Germline assignment: CDR1 MNHNS and CDR2 SASEGT. V shed 1 base and J shed 6 bases, with 10 bases lying between them. CDR3 loop: CASSEGGEGNSPLHF. In nucleotides, the CDR3 is TGTGCCAGCAGTGAAGGGGGTGAGGGTAATTCACCCCTCCACTTT.

The chain combines TRBV5-1 with TRBJ2-5; 7 positions match TRBD1. Germline CDR1 SGHRS, CDR2 YFSETQ. This CDR3 spans 14 amino acids. Trimming removed 1 base from V and 3 bases from J; junction bases left unmatched: 3. The CDR3 is CASSLRGQKETQYF. CDR3 bases: TGCGCCAGCAGCTTGAGGGGACAGAAAGAGACCCAGTACTTC.

The chain recombines TRBV5-1 with TRBJ1-2, with D possibly being TRBD1 (6 bases). Germline V gene data show CDR1 as SGHRS and CDR2 as YFSETQ. V was clipped by 5 bases and J by 4 bases, with 18 bases between them. This CDR3 is built from 15 residues. The CDR3 is CASSLGARLVYGYTF. The CDR3 coding sequence is TGCGCCAGCAGTCTGGGGGCGCGTTTGGTCTATGGCTACACCTTC.

V is TRBV4-1 and J is TRBJ1-2, with D maybe TRBD1 (5 bases). Germline assignment: CDR1 MGHRA and CDR2 YSYEKL. The CDR3 extends over 14 amino acids. V was clipped by 1 base and J by 0 bases, with 6 bases between them. The chain's CDR3 is CASSQGQTNYGYTF. In DNA form, the CDR3 reads TGCGCCAGCAGCCAAGGACAGACTAACTATGGCTACACCTTC.

The chain has TRBV5-1 and TRBJ2-7; D remains unclear. Per the germline V gene, CDR1 is SGHRS and CDR2 is YFSETQ. V dropped 0 bases and J dropped 4 bases, with 8 bases sitting between them. This CDR3 is built from 13 residues. Here the CDR3 DNA reads TGCGCCAGCAGCTTGGAGCCGATATACGAGCAGTACTTC. It translates to CASSLEPIYEQYF.

The rearrangement joins TRBV11-2 to TRBJ2-3, with D uncertain. The CDR3 contains 14 residues. V was pared by 5 bases and J by 2 bases, with 11 bases between. Germline V lookup: CDR1 SGHAT, CDR2 FQNNGV. The CDR3 protein is CASSVRGPTDTQYF. In DNA form, the CDR3 reads TGTGCCAGCAGCGTGCGCGGCCCCACAGATACGCAGTATTTT.

Here the CDR3 DNA reads TGTGCCAGCAGCTTAAGGGGACAGGGGGATGAACGTGCCAACTATGGCTACACCTTC. Translating gives CASSLRGQGDERANYGYTF. The chain couples TRBV13 to TRBJ1-2; 11 nucleotides align to TRBD1. The CDR3 covers 19 residues. V was pared by 2 bases and J by 2 bases, with 13 bases of the junction left unmatched. In germline, CDR1 is PRHDT, CDR2 FYEKMQ (reference sequence).